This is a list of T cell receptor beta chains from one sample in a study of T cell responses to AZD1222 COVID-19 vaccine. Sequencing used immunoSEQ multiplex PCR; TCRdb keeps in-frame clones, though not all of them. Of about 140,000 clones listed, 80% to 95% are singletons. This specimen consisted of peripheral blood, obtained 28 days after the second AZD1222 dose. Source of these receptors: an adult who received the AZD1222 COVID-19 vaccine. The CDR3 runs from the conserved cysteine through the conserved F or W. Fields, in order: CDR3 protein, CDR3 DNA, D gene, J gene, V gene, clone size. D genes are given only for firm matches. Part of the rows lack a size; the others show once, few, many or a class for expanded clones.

CDR3 protein: CASSFQGESYGYTF
CDR3 DNA: TGTGCCAGTAGTTTCCAGGGGGAGAGCTATGGCTACACCTTC
D gene: TRBD1
J gene: TRBJ1-2
V gene: TRBV19
clone size: NA

CDR3 protein: CASSLTGVSTEAFF
CDR3 DNA: TGCGCCAGCAGCTTGACGGGGGTGAGCACTGAAGCTTTCTTT
D gene: NA
J gene: TRBJ1-1
V gene: TRBV5-1
clone size: once

CDR3 protein: CASSPSGDTQYF
CDR3 DNA: TGTGCCAGCTCACCTTCGGGGGATACGCAGTATTTT
D gene: NA
J gene: TRBJ2-3
V gene: TRBV18
clone size: NA

CDR3 protein: CASRGPGHTDTQYF
CDR3 DNA: TGCGCCAGCCGCGGACCGGGGCACACAGATACGCAGTATTTT
D gene: NA
J gene: TRBJ2-3
V gene: TRBV5-1
clone size: NA

CDR3 protein: CASSAGTGEETQYF
CDR3 DNA: TGTGCCAGCAGCGCCGGGACAGGGGAAGAGACCCAGTACTTC
D gene: TRBD1
J gene: TRBJ2-5
V gene: TRBV5-6
clone size: NA

CDR3 protein: CASSSAGQGLDTEAFF
CDR3 DNA: TGTGCCAGCAGCTCCGCCGGACAGGGATTGGACACTGAAGCTTTCTTT
D gene: TRBD1
J gene: TRBJ1-1
V gene: TRBV5-6
clone size: NA

CDR3 protein: CSVDGTVNTEAFF
CDR3 DNA: TGCAGCGTTGACGGGACCGTGAACACTGAAGCTTTCTTT
D gene: NA
J gene: TRBJ1-1
V gene: TRBV29-1
clone size: NA

CDR3 protein: CSVGRLDYGYTF
CDR3 DNA: TGCAGCGTTGGGAGACTAGACTATGGCTACACCTTC
D gene: NA
J gene: TRBJ1-2
V gene: TRBV29-1
clone size: NA

CDR3 protein: CASSLGVSSSYEQYF
CDR3 DNA: TGTGCCAGCAGCTTAGGTGTGTCTAGCTCCTACGAGCAGTACTTC
D gene: NA
J gene: TRBJ2-7
V gene: TRBV7-9
clone size: NA

CDR3 protein: CASSVREGRSNEQFF
CDR3 DNA: TGTGCCAGCAGCGTACGGGAGGGCCGGTCTAATGAGCAGTTCTTC
D gene: TRBD2
J gene: TRBJ2-1
V gene: TRBV9
clone size: NA

CDR3 protein: CASREGQGYSPLHF
CDR3 DNA: TGCGCCAGCAGGGAGGGACAGGGGTATTCACCCCTCCACTTT
D gene: TRBD1
J gene: TRBJ1-6
V gene: TRBV5-1
clone size: NA

CDR3 protein: CASSVGRGHQPQHF
CDR3 DNA: TGTGCCAGCAGCGTTGGGAGGGGGCATCAGCCCCAGCATTTT
D gene: TRBD1
J gene: TRBJ1-5
V gene: TRBV9
clone size: NA

CDR3 protein: CASSLGLAGADEQFF
CDR3 DNA: TGCGCCAGCAGCTTGGGACTAGCGGGAGCGGATGAGCAGTTCTTC
D gene: TRBD2
J gene: TRBJ2-1
V gene: TRBV5-1
clone size: NA

CDR3 protein: CASSSQGTEQYF
CDR3 DNA: TGTGCCAGCAGTTCTCAGGGGACCGAGCAGTACTTC
D gene: NA
J gene: TRBJ2-7
V gene: TRBV28
clone size: few

CDR3 protein: CASSLGATEQNTIYF
CDR3 DNA: TGCGCCAGCAGCTTGGGAGCAACTGAGCAAAACACCATATATTTT
D gene: NA
J gene: TRBJ1-3
V gene: TRBV5-1
clone size: few

CDR3 protein: CASSLRWELSETQYF
CDR3 DNA: TGTGCCAGCAGCTTAAGGTGGGAACTTTCAGAGACCCAGTACTTC
D gene: NA
J gene: TRBJ2-5
V gene: TRBV7-2
clone size: NA

CDR3 protein: CASSPGASGRLNEQFF
CDR3 DNA: TGTGCCAGCAGCCCCGGTGCTAGCGGGAGGCTGAATGAGCAGTTCTTC
D gene: TRBD2
J gene: TRBJ2-1
V gene: TRBV7-6
clone size: NA

CDR3 protein: CAWSDGRQIYTF
CDR3 DNA: TGTGCCTGGAGTGATGGGAGACAGATCTACACCTTC
D gene: NA
J gene: TRBJ1-2
V gene: TRBV30
clone size: NA

CDR3 protein: CASSLVQDSGNTIYF
CDR3 DNA: TGTGCCAGCAGCTTGGTCCAGGACTCTGGAAACACCATATATTTT
D gene: NA
J gene: TRBJ1-3
V gene: TRBV7-6
clone size: NA

CDR3 protein: CASSPGGGNGNQPQHF
CDR3 DNA: TGTGCCAGCAGCCCTGGGGGGGGGAACGGCAATCAGCCCCAGCATTTT
D gene: NA
J gene: TRBJ1-5
V gene: TRBV4-2
clone size: NA

CDR3 protein: CASSQDLGREVPYEQYF
CDR3 DNA: TGCGCCAGCAGCCAGGATCTAGGGCGGGAGGTTCCCTACGAGCAGTACTTC
D gene: TRBD2
J gene: TRBJ2-7
V gene: TRBV4-3
clone size: NA

CDR3 protein: CATSDLGNTEAFF
CDR3 DNA: TGTGCCACCAGTGATTTGGGGAACACTGAAGCTTTCTTT
D gene: NA
J gene: TRBJ1-1
V gene: TRBV24-1
clone size: once

CDR3 protein: CASARGSSYNEQFF
CDR3 DNA: TGTGCCAGCGCCCGGGGAAGCTCCTACAATGAGCAGTTCTTC
D gene: NA
J gene: TRBJ2-1
V gene: TRBV11-3
clone size: NA

CDR3 protein: CAISGGQSGYTF
CDR3 DNA: TGTGCCATCAGTGGGGGACAGTCGGGCTACACCTTC
D gene: TRBD1
J gene: TRBJ1-2
V gene: TRBV10-3
clone size: NA

CDR3 protein: CASSDPGVRGANYGYTF
CDR3 DNA: TGTGCCAGCAGCGATCCAGGGGTAAGGGGAGCTAACTATGGCTACACCTTC
D gene: NA
J gene: TRBJ1-2
V gene: TRBV28
clone size: once

CDR3 protein: CASSLSGGGVLFF
CDR3 DNA: TGTGCCAGCAGTTTATCTGGGGGGGGAGTTTTGTTCTTC
D gene: TRBD2
J gene: TRBJ2-1
V gene: TRBV28
clone size: NA

CDR3 protein: CASSSYPGGMGELFF
CDR3 DNA: TGTGCCAGTAGTAGTTATCCAGGGGGCATGGGGGAGCTGTTTTTT
D gene: TRBD1
J gene: TRBJ2-2
V gene: TRBV19
clone size: NA

CDR3 protein: CASSLTGGNPEQYF
CDR3 DNA: TGTGCCAGCAGTTTGACAGGGGGAAATCCCGAGCAGTACTTC
D gene: TRBD1
J gene: TRBJ2-7
V gene: TRBV7-2
clone size: NA

CDR3 protein: CASSSRQGSTGELFF
CDR3 DNA: TGTGCCAGCAGCTCAAGACAGGGTTCCACCGGGGAGCTGTTTTTT
D gene: TRBD1
J gene: TRBJ2-2
V gene: TRBV11-1
clone size: NA

CDR3 protein: CASTSWGDTIYF
CDR3 DNA: TGTGCCAGCACTAGTTGGGGGGACACCATATATTTT
D gene: NA
J gene: TRBJ1-3
V gene: TRBV6-5
clone size: NA

CDR3 protein: CASSLAARGGYGYTF
CDR3 DNA: TGCGCCAGCAGCTTGGCCGCCAGGGGTGGTTATGGCTACACCTTC
D gene: NA
J gene: TRBJ1-2
V gene: TRBV5-1
clone size: NA

CDR3 protein: CASAEALGTEAFF
CDR3 DNA: TGTGCCAGCGCGGAGGCGCTAGGCACTGAAGCTTTCTTT
D gene: NA
J gene: TRBJ1-1
V gene: TRBV11-3
clone size: NA

CDR3 protein: CASSLTPDREGYGYTF
CDR3 DNA: TGTGCCAGCAGCCTAACCCCGGACAGGGAGGGCTATGGCTACACCTTC
D gene: TRBD1
J gene: TRBJ1-2
V gene: TRBV6-4
clone size: NA

CDR3 protein: CASSTQGSEQYF
CDR3 DNA: TGTGCCAGTAGTACGCAGGGGTCCGAGCAGTACTTC
D gene: NA
J gene: TRBJ2-7
V gene: TRBV19
clone size: NA

CDR3 protein: CASSIPLSGSTDTQYF
CDR3 DNA: TGTGCCAGTAGTATCCCCCTCAGCGGGAGCACAGATACGCAGTATTTT
D gene: NA
J gene: TRBJ2-3
V gene: TRBV19
clone size: NA

CDR3 protein: CATSLPYLDEQFF
CDR3 DNA: TGTGCCACCAGTCTGCCCTACCTCGATGAGCAGTTCTTC
D gene: NA
J gene: TRBJ2-1
V gene: TRBV24-1
clone size: NA

CDR3 protein: CASLPRGNTEAFF
CDR3 DNA: TGTGCCAGCCTACCTCGGGGAAACACTGAAGCTTTCTTT
D gene: NA
J gene: TRBJ1-1
V gene: TRBV6-5
clone size: NA

CDR3 protein: CASSVDDNTEAFF
CDR3 DNA: TGTGCCAGCAGCGTAGACGATAACACTGAAGCTTTCTTT
D gene: NA
J gene: TRBJ1-1
V gene: TRBV9
clone size: NA

CDR3 protein: CATSATSHSYNEQFF
CDR3 DNA: TGTGCCACCAGTGCGACCTCTCACTCCTACAATGAGCAGTTCTTC
D gene: NA
J gene: TRBJ2-1
V gene: TRBV19
clone size: NA

CDR3 protein: CASSPGGAPSSDEQFF
CDR3 DNA: TGTGCCAGCAGCCCGGGGGGGGCCCCTTCTTCGGATGAGCAGTTCTTC
D gene: TRBD2
J gene: TRBJ2-1
V gene: TRBV6-4
clone size: few